The rows below give T cell receptor beta chains drawn from one sample of a study of blood T cells in healthy people across ages. MiXCR was run by TCRdb on the 5' RACE reads, yielding one entry per CDR3 protein. The sample shows approximately 800,000 distinct CDR3 sequences, 35% to 50% of them seen only once. The sequencing input was blood. The receptors originated from an elderly man in good health. The CDR3 runs from the conserved cysteine through the conserved F or W. A D gene is named only where the DNA matches it firmly. The listing skips clone size in some rows; elsewhere it reads once, few, many or a size class.

v_gene,d_gene,abundance,j_gene,CDR3nt,CDR3aa
TRBV24-1,TRBD1,NA,TRBJ2-5,TGTGCCACTCAACAGGGGGGTCGAGAGACCCAGTACTTC,CATQQGGRETQYF
TRBV23-1,NA,NA,TRBJ2-2,TGCGCCAGCAGTCAAATTAGGTCATCTATGCCCCGAGAACTCGGGACGCCTAACACCGGGGAGCTGTTTTTT,CASSQIRSSMPRELGTPNTGELFF
TRBV7-9,NA,NA,TRBJ2-3,TGTGCCAGCAGCGGACCCGGGTCGCTAAACGCGGATACGCAGTATTTT,CASSGPGSLNADTQYF
TRBV18,TRBD1,NA,TRBJ1-2,TGTGCCAGCTCACCACCTGGGACAGGGGCAAACTATGGCTACACCTTC,CASSPPGTGANYGYTF
TRBV9,TRBD2,NA,TRBJ2-2,TGTGCCAGCAGCTCTACAACTAGCGTTGGCACCGGGGAGCTGTTTTTT,CASSSTTSVGTGELFF
TRBV30,TRBD2,few,TRBJ2-5,TGTGCCTGGGGTTTTACCGGGACTAGCTACGGAGAGACCCAGTACTTC,CAWGFTGTSYGETQYF
TRBV10-3,TRBD2,NA,TRBJ2-2,TGTGCCATCAGTGAACTAGCGGAGAACACCGGGGAGCTGTTTTTT,CAISELAENTGELFF
TRBV28,NA,NA,TRBJ1-1,TGTGCCAGCAGTCTCCACGTAGGGGGAAACACTGAAGCTTTCTTT,CASSLHVGGNTEAFF
TRBV25-1,TRBD1,few,TRBJ2-1,TGTGCCAGCAGTGAAGAGGGGGCCAATGAGCAGTTCTTC,CASSEEGANEQFF
TRBV6-2/TRBV6-3,TRBD1,NA,TRBJ2-1,TGTGCCAGCAGCCGGCCGGGACAGCCCTATGAGCAGTTCTTC,CASSRPGQPYEQFF
TRBV15,NA,NA,TRBJ2-5,TGTGCCACCAGCAGAGATTCGAGGGGAGAGACCCAGTACTTC,CATSRDSRGETQYF
TRBV6-1,TRBD1,NA,TRBJ2-4,TGTGCCAGCACCGACCCTGGAGGGACAGGGGGTAGCAAAAACATTCAGTACTTC,CASTDPGGTGGSKNIQYF
TRBV29-1,NA,NA,TRBJ2-1,TGCAGCGCTACAACCGTGAGTCAAGAGACCCAGTTCTTC,CSATTVSQETQFF
TRBV28,NA,few,TRBJ2-5,TGTGCCAGTAGGGTCCGGGCTAGCCGATTGGGAGAGACCCAGTACTTC,CASRVRASRLGETQYF
TRBV24-1,NA,NA,TRBJ2-3,TGTGCCACTGGGGTTTCCCCAGATACGCAGTATTTT,CATGVSPDTQYF
TRBV3-1,TRBD2,few,TRBJ2-4,TGTGCCAGCAGCCAAGATCTCGGGCGGGAGCAGTACTTC,CASSQDLGREQYF
TRBV20-1,TRBD2,NA,TRBJ2-3,TGCAGTGCTATTAGCGGGAGTTATACAGATACGCAGTATTTT,CSAISGSYTDTQYF
TRBV6-1,NA,few,TRBJ2-3,TGTGCCAGCACTATACTGGCTGTCCAACGAAGGACGCAGTATTTT,CASTILAVQRRTQYF
TRBV18,NA,NA,TRBJ1-3,TGTGCCAGCGCAACTAGCTCTGGAAACACCATATATTTT,CASATSSGNTIYF
TRBV10-3,NA,few,TRBJ1-1,TGTGCCATCAGTGAACGCTCCCAGGGCACTGAAGCTTTCTTT,CAISERSQGTEAFF
TRBV29-1,TRBD2,NA,TRBJ2-3,TGCAGCGTTTCGGGGGGGAACACAGATACGCAGTATTTT,CSVSGGNTDTQYF